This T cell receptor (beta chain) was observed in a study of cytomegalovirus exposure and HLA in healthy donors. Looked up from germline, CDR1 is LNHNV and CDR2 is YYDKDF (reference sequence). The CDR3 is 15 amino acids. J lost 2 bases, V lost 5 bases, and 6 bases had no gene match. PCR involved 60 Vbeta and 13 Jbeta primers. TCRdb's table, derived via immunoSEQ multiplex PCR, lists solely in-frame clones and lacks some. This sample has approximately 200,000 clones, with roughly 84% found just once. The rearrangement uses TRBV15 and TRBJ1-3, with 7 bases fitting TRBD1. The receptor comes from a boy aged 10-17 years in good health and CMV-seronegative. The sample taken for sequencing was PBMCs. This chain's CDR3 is CATSPDRETGNTIYF. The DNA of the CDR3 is TGTGCCACCAGCCCTGACAGGGAGACTGGAAACACCATATATTTT.